This T cell receptor (beta chain) was captured in a study of CD8 T cells in Susac syndrome (dated by TCRdb to 2018 to 2020). In the study overall: The study used repertoire sequencing to test whether antigen drove CD8+ T cell activation and differentiation in Susac syndrome. The clonality of the CD8+ T cell repertoire was compared across over 10 healthy donors, some 14 Susac syndrome patients and under 18 multiple sclerosis patients. Points the paper makes about the study in general: The number of individuals in the TCR sequencing and HLA analysis was recognized as being relatively small.

High-throughput TCR beta sequencing profiled peripheral blood CD8+ and CD4+ T cells from healthy donors, Susac syndrome patients and multiple sclerosis patients. The multiple sclerosis controls were treatment-naive patients who had stable or active relapsing-remitting disease and met the revised McDonald criteria. Bulk CD8+ and CD4+ T cells were purified by magnetic negative isolation, while CD8+ TEMRA cells were enriched using FACS. Blood was drawn into EDTA tubes, processed within 24 hours, and PBMCs were isolated by density gradient centrifugation. PBMCs destined for TCR sequencing were cryopreserved in liquid nitrogen and later thawed in a 37 °C water bath. The sorted or isolated CD4+, CD8+ and CD8+ TEMRA cells reached a purity of at least 90%. As concerns this clonotype: It lacks a known antigen. No base-level quality is on record; no much larger clone is a single base apart.

RNA was extracted using the RNeasy kit, and about 0.5 to 1 ug of the RNA was reverse transcribed with random hexamers. The immunoSEQ multiplex PCR assay, covering 54 Vbeta and 13 Jbeta segments, was used to amplify TCR beta CDR3 regions. Bias from PCR amplification was corrected by using a synthetic template baseline for primer optimization and for computational correction. Per the source publication's procedure: Reads were assigned to V, D and J genes according to IMGT and analyzed in immunoSEQ Analyzer, with only productive sequences retained. To calculate clonality, Shannon entropy was normalized by log2 of the number of productive unique sequences and then subtracted from one. For each patient and control, public and private clones were evaluated among the 100 most prevalent clones. Susac-specific clones were defined as absent from healthy and MS cohorts, about 1,100 published viral clones and other ImmuneACCESS disease sequences. Using fastp at Q25 and MiXCR, TCRdb reprocessed the public reads and kept productive beta chains. Rows merge per CDR3 protein into single entries with the most common DNA and genes. The authors' filters were not applied to this entry. The sample yields 330,000 or so distinct CDR3 sequences; 89% were counted once. The ten biggest clones cover approximately 0.2% of the sample.

Sequences were obtained from CD8+ T cells from PBMCs. This TCR was sampled from a human donor with multiple sclerosis.

The CDR3 is CASREPPYNEQFF. The nucleotide sequence reads as follows: TGTGCCTCCCGGGAGCCCCCCTACAATGAGCAGTTCTTC. The sequence joins TRBV30 to TRBJ2-1; the D segment could be TRBD2, given 6 matching bases. The CDR3 goes from the cysteine to the phenylalanine over 13 residues. Of all the DNA, just the CDR3 is kept, 39 bases in frame from base 1. The junction carries 12 bases between V and J, which are trimmed by 7 bases and 2 bases respectively. The germline V gene (reference sequence) provides CDR1 GTSNPN and CDR2 SVGIG.